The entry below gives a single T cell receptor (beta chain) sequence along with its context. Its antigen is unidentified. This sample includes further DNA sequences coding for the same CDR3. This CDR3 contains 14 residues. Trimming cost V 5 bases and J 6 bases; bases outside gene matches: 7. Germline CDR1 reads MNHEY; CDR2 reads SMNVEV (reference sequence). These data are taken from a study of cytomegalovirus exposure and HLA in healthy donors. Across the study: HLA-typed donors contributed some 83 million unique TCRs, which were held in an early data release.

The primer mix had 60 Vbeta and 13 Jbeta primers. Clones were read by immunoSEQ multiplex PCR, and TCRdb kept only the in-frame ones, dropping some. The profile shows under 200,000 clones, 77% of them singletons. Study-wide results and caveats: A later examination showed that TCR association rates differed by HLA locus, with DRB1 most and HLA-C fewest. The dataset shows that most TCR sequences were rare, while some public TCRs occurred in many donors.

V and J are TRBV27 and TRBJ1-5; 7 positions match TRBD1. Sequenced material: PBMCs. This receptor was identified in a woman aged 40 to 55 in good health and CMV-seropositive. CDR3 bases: TGTGCCAGCAGTCCCCAAACAGGGGTTCAGCCCCAGCATTTT. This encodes CASSPQTGVQPQHF.